The T cell receptor beta chain described here comes from a study of blood T cells in healthy people across ages. In this sample, this clonotype turned up a few times. The antigen remains unidentified. The CDR3 is 13 amino acids. Germline CDR1 reads MRHNA; CDR2 reads SNTAGT. With 2 bases removed from V and 3 bases from J, the gap between germline ends came to 5 bases. General study findings and limits: Underestimates were what the diversity estimates from one million T cells were considered to be. In long-lived donors, naive CD4+ cell counts and diversity exceeded those of aged donors.

The second PCR ran roughly 6 to 12 cycles with a sample-barcoded 5' primer and J-beta primers. TCRdb itself ran the 5' RACE reads through MiXCR, one entry per CDR3 protein. The sample shows approximately 730,000 distinct CDR3 sequences, approximately 53% of them seen only once. The TCR comes from an older man in good health. The source material was blood. The V gene is TRBV6-4, the J gene TRBJ1-5; D gene ambiguous. The CDR3 sequence: CASSDNPNQPQHF. CDR3 DNA sequence: TGTGCCAGCAGTGACAACCCCAATCAGCCCCAGCATTTT.